This T cell receptor beta chain was identified in a study of human T cells and chemical hapten exposure. Overall study: TCR yields per sample varied, mainly owing to small pooled library volume differences.

Whole blood, unfractionated, served as the material for total RNA extraction. The library labeled individual cDNA molecules by adding unique molecular identifiers to them. In the study's own analysis: From about 20,000 to 690,000 TCRs were found per sample, with a median of about 96,000. TCRdb analysed the reads with MiXCR anew, one entry per CDR3 protein. The V and J calls follow TCRdb's processing rather than the paper's. The sample has about 120,000 distinct CDR3 sequences; over 7% are singletons. Points from the study as a whole: Once DPC sensitization occurred, TCRs above 1 in 1000 frequency showed no change.

The CDR3 covers 15 residues. The germline V gene has CDR1 LNHDA and CDR2 SQIVND (reference sequence). Trimming took off 3 bases at V and 3 bases at J, with 14 bases between the two ends. This clonotype came up a few times. The antigen remains unidentified. This sequence joins TRBV19 and TRBJ1-1, with D unclear. Material: whole blood. The sequence was obtained from a human donor in good health. Some clones in this sample may be carry-over from other donors' samples. CDR3 protein: CASSIMVREYTEAFF. The CDR3 region has the DNA TGTGCCAGTAGTATTATGGTCCGGGAGTACACTGAAGCTTTCTTT. The full variable domain, rest sourced from reference TRBV19 and TRBJ1-1, is DGGITQSPKYLFRKEGQNVTLSCEQNLNHDAMYWYRQDPGQGLRLIYYSQIVNDFQKGDIAEGYSVSREKKESFPLTVTSAQKNPTAFYLCASSIMVREYTEAFFGQGTRLTVV.